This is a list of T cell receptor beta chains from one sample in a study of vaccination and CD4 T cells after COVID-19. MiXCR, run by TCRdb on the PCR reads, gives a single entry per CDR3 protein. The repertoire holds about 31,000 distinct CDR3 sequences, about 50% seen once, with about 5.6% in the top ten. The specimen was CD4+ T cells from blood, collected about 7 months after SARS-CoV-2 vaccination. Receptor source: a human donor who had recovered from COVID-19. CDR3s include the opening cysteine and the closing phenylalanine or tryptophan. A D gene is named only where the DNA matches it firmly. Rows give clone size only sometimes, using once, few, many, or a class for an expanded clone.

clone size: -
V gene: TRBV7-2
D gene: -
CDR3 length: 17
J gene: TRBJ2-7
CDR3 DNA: TGTGCCAGCAGCTTAGGGGGGAAGGGGGTCCTAGATTACGGGCAGTACTTC
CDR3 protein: CASSLGGKGVLDYGQYF

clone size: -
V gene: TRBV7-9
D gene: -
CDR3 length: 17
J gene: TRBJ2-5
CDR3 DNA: TGCGCCAGCCTTCCCGGTTTATGCTTCGGACTCCAAGAGACCCAGTACTTC
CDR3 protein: CASLPGLCFGLQETQYF

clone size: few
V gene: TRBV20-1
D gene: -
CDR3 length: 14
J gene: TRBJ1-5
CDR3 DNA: TGCAGTGCTAGAGTGTGGCGGGTGGATCAGCCCCAGCATTTT
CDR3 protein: CSARVWRVDQPQHF

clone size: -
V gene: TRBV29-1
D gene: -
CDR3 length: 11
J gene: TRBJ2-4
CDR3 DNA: TGCAGCGCCCGGACCCCGGACATTCAGTACTTC
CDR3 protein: CSARTPDIQYF

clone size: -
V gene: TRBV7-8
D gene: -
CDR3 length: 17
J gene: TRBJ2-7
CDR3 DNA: TGTGCCAGCAGCTCGCCGCCCGAAAGGGTTGGGCCCTACGAGCAGTACTTC
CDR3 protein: CASSSPPERVGPYEQYF

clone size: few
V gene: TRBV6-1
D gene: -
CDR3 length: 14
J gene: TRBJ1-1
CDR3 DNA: TGTGCCAGCAGTGAGTGGACAGCGAACACTGAAGCTTTCTTT
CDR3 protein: CASSEWTANTEAFF

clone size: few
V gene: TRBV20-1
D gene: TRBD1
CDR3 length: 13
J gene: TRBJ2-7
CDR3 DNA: TGCAGTGCGGGACAGGGGGATTGGGGGGAGCAGTACTTC
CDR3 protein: CSAGQGDWGEQYF

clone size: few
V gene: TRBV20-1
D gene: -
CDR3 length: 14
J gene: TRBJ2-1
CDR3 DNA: TGCAGTGCTAGTCAGGACAGTCTTTACAATGAGCAGTTCTTC
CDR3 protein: CSASQDSLYNEQFF

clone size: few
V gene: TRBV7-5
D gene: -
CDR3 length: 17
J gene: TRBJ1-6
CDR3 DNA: -
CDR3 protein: CISVPEVGTVGNSPLHF

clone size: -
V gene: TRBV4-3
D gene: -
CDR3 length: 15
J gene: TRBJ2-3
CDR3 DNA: TGCGCCAGCAGCCAAGAGGTAGCGATCACAGATACGCAGTATTTT
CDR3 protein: CASSQEVAITDTQYF

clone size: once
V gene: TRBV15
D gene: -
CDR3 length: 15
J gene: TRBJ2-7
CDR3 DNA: TGTGCCACCAGCAGAGATCGAGGGCAGTCCTACGAGCAGTACTTC
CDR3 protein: CATSRDRGQSYEQYF

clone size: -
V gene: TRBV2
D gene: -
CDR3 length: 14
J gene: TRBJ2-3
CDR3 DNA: TGTGCCAGCGGGGAAACGGATTTCACAGATACGCAGTATTTT
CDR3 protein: CASGETDFTDTQYF

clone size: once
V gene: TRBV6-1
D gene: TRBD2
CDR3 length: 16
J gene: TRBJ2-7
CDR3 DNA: TGTGCCAGCAGTGATGGACTAGCGGGAGAGGTCTACGAGCAGTACTTC
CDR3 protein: CASSDGLAGEVYEQYF

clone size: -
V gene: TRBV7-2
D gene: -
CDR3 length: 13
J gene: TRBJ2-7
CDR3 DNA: TGTGCCAGCAGCTTAACGGGGGTGAGGGAGCAGTACTTC
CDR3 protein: CASSLTGVREQYF

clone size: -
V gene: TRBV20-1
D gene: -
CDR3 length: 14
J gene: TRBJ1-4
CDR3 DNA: TGCAGTGCTAGAGCGGGACATTCTAATGAAAAACTGTTTTTT
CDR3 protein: CSARAGHSNEKLFF

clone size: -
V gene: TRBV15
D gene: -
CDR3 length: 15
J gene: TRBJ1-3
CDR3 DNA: TGTGCCACCAGCAGAGTACGGAGGGAGGGAAACACCATATATTTT
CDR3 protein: CATSRVRREGNTIYF

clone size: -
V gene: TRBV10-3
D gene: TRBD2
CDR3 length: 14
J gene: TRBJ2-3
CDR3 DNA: TGTGCCGTCCAGCGGGAGGGCCATGCAGATACGCAGTATTTT
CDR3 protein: CAVQREGHADTQYF

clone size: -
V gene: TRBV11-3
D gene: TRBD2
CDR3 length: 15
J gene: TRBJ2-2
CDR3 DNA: TGTGCCAGCAGCTCTAGCGGGACGAACACCGGGGAGCTGTTTTTT
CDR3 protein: CASSSSGTNTGELFF

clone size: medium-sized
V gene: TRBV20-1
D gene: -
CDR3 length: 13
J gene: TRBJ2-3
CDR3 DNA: TGCAGTGCTAGTTTAGGATCCACAGATACGCAGTATTTT
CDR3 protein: CSASLGSTDTQYF

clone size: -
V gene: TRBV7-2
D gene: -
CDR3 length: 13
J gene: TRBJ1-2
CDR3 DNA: TGTGCCAGCAGCCAGACTGGGAACTATGGCTACACCTTC
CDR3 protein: CASSQTGNYGYTF

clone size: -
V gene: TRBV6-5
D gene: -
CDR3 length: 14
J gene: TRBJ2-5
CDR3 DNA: TGTGCCAGCAGTTTACGGACAGCTCAAGAGACCCAGTACTTC
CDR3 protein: CASSLRTAQETQYF

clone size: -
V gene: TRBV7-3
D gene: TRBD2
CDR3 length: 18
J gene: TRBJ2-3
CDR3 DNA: TGTGCCAGCAGCTTACTGGGACTAGCGGGAGGGGGAACAGATACGCAGTATTTT
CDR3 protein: CASSLLGLAGGGTDTQYF

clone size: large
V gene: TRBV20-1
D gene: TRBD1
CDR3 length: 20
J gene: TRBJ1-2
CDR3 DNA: TGCAGTGCTAGTTACCCCCCGAAGCCAGAGACAGGGATGAATACGGACGGCTACACCTTC
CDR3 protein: CSASYPPKPETGMNTDGYTF

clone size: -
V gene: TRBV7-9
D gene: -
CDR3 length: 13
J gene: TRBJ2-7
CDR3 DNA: TGTGCCAGCAGCTTAGGGGCGAGCTACGAGCAGTACTTC
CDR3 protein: CASSLGASYEQYF

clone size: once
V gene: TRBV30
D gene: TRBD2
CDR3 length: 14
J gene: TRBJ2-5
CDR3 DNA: TGTGCCTGGAGTGCAGGACTAGCGGGAGAGACCCAGTACTTC
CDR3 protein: CAWSAGLAGETQYF

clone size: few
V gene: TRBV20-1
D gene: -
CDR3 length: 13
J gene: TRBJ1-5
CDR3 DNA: TGCAGTGCCAAAATCCGGGAGGGTCAGCCCCAGCATTTT
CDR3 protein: CSAKIREGQPQHF

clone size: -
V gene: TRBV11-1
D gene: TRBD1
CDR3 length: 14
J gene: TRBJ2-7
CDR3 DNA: TGTGCCAGCAGCTTAGTACAGGGGGCCTACGAGCAGTACTTC
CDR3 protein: CASSLVQGAYEQYF

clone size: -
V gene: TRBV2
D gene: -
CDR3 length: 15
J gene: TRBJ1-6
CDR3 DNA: TGTGCCAGCAGTGGGGGACGGCCGTCTGTTAAACCCCTCCACTTT
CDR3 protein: CASSGGRPSVKPLHF

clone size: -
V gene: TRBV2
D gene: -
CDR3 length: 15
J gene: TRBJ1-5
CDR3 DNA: TGTGCCAGCAGTGATCACCCAGGAGGCAATCAGCCCCAGCATTTT
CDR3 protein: CASSDHPGGNQPQHF

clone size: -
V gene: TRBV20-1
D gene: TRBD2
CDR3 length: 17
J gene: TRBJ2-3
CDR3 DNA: TGCAGTGCTAGAGACCAATCTAGCGGGAGGGCCTCGGATACGCAGTATTTT
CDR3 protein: CSARDQSSGRASDTQYF

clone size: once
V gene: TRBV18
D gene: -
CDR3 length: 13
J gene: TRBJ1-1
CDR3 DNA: TGTGCCAGCTCACCTACCCCCAGGGGACAAGCTTTCTTT
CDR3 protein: CASSPTPRGQAFF

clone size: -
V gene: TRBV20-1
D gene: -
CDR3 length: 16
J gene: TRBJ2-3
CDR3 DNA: TGCAGTGCCGCCCCCCAGGGGGGACTAAGCACAGATACGCAGTATTTT
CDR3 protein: CSAAPQGGLSTDTQYF

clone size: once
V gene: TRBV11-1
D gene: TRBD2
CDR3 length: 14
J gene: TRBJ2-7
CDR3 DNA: TGTGCCAGCAGCTGGGGGGGACGCTCCTACGAGCAGTACTTC
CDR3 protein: CASSWGGRSYEQYF

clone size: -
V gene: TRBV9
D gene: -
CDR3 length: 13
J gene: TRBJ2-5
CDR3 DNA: TGTGCCAGCAGCGTAGATAGGGAAGAGACCCAGTACTTC
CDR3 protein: CASSVDREETQYF

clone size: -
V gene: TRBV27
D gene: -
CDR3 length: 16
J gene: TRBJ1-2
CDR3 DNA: TGTGCCAGCAGTTCCTACCCGGGACCTAATAACTATGGCTACACCTTC
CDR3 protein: CASSSYPGPNNYGYTF

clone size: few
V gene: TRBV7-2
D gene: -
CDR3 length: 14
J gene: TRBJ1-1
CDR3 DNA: TGTGCCAGCAGCTTGCGGCGCGGGCAAACTGAAGCTTTCTTT
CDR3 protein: CASSLRRGQTEAFF

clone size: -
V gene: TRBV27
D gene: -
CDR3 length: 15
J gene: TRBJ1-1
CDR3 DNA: TGTGCCAGTACCCTATTTGCTCAGGGAAACACTGAAGCTTTCTTT
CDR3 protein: CASTLFAQGNTEAFF